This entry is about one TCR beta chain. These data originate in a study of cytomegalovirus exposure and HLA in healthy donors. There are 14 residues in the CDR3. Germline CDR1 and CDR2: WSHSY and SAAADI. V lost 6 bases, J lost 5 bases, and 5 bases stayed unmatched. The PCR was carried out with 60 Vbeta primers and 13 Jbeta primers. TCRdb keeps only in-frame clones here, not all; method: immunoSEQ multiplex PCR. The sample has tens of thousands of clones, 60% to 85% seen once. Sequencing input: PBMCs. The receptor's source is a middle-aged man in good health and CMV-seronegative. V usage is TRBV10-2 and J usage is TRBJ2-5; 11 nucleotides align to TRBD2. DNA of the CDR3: TGCGCCAGCAGACTAGCGGGAGAGGCGGAGACCCAGTACTTC. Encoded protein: CASRLAGEAETQYF.